A single sample is the source of the 19 T cell receptor beta chains below, sequenced in a study of T-cell reconstitution after alpha-beta-depleted transplantation in children. Using unique molecular identifiers, the investigators prepared the TCRbeta library. Via MiXCR, TCRdb re-called the PCR reads, giving one row per CDR3 protein. The profile shows almost 500,000 distinct CDR3 sequences, 8% to 11% of them singletons. Here the sequenced sample was PBMCs, taken before TCRalphabeta/CD19-depleted stem cell transplant. Receptor source: a child aged 2 to 15 with inherited bone marrow failure, due to receive a stem cell transplant.

Points on this clonotype: A single base separates this from a much larger clone, so it may be a read error. The CDR3 is CASSSSGGPATDTQYF. The DNA of the CDR3 is TGTGCCAGCAGCTCTTCGGGGGGACCGGCCACAGATACGCAGTATTTT. This chain links TRBV12-3 or TRBV12-4 with TRBJ2-3, with 7 bases fitting TRBD2. There are 16 residues in the CDR3. V lost 6 bases to trimming and J lost 2 bases; unmatched junction nucleotides: 11.

At least ten counts were recorded for this clonotype. V usage is TRBV9 and J usage is TRBJ2-2, with D perhaps TRBD1 (5 bases). V gave up 0 bases and J gave up 7 bases, with 10 bases separating them. CDR3 length equals 14 residues. Germline CDR1 SGDLS, CDR2 YYNGEE. The DNA for the CDR3 is TGTGCCAGCAGCGTAGCAGGGCTCGGCGGGGAGCTGTTTTTT. As protein: CASSVAGLGGELFF. Looking up the rest from reference TRBV9 and TRBJ2-2 gives the full variable domain: DSGVTQTPKHLITATGQRVTLRCSPRSGDLSVYWYQQSLDQGLQFLIQYYNGEERAKGNILERFSAQQFPDLHSELNLSSLELGDSALYFCASSVAGLGGELFFGEGSRLTVL.

This chain connects TRBV4-3 to TRBJ2-1, with a possible D match to TRBD2 (6 bases). The CDR3 covers 15 residues. Germline lookup yields CDR1 LGHNA and CDR2 YSLEER. The germline V and J ends were trimmed by 5 bases and 4 bases, with 15 bases remaining between them. The CDR3 coding sequence is TGCGCCAGCAGCAAGAGGGGACTGACTTACAATGAGCAGTTCTTC. Translating gives CASSKRGLTYNEQFF.

At least ten counts were recorded for this clonotype. The V gene is TRBV5-1, the J gene TRBJ2-3, with TRBD2 as a possible D gene (5 bases). In germline, CDR1 is SGHRS, CDR2 YFSETQ. The CDR3 contains 16 residues. Trimming took off 4 bases at V and 4 bases at J, with 19 bases between the two ends. The CDR3 DNA is TGCGCCAGCAGCCTTATTTGGGAGTCGCTGGCAGATACGCAGTATTTT. It is translated as CASSLIWESLADTQYF.

This clonotype has a count of ten or more. The rearrangement joins TRBV3-1 to TRBJ2-7, with D maybe TRBD2 (8 bases). The CDR3 sequence is 15 residues long. Germline V gene data show CDR1 as LGHDT and CDR2 as YNNKEL (reference sequence). V was clipped by 4 bases and J by 1 base, with 14 bases between them. The chain's CDR3 is CASSRGGGRSYEQYF. The CDR3 DNA follows: TGTGCCAGCAGCCGAGGGGGCGGGAGGTCCTACGAGCAGTACTTC.

The chain has TRBV5-4 and TRBJ2-1; 8 bases align to TRBD1. J lost 14 bases, V lost 4 bases, and 5 bases had no gene match. This CDR3 is built from 11 residues. Per germline, CDR1 SGHNT and CDR2 YYREEE (reference sequence). The CDR3 is CASSADREEFF. CDR3 nucleotides: TGTGCCAGCAGCGCGGACAGGGAAGAGTTCTTC. Looking up the rest from reference TRBV5-4 and TRBJ2-1 gives the full variable domain: ETGVTQSPTHLIKTRGQQVTLRCSSQSGHNTVSWYQQALGQGPQFIFQYYREEENGRGNFPPRFSGLQFPNYSSELNVNALELDDSALYLCASSADREEFFGPGTRLTVL.

This clonotype was seen at least ten times. This chain links TRBV20-1 with TRBJ2-3, with 10 bases that match TRBD2. This CDR3 region has 14 residues. The germline gives CDR1 DFQATT, CDR2 SNEGSKA (reference sequence). J gave up 4 bases and V 3 bases, and 4 bases lay outside the gene matches. The CDR3 sequence: CSASKLAGSDTQYF. The DNA of the CDR3 is TGCAGTGCTAGCAAACTAGCGGGATCAGATACGCAGTATTTT.

This clonotype was seen a few times. This sequence joins TRBV28 and TRBJ2-6, with unresolved D. V was shortened by 0 bases and J by 3 bases, with 6 bases between the two germline ends. The CDR3 runs to 15 residues. Germline V gene lookup returns CDR1 MDHEN and CDR2 SYDVKM. CDR3 amino acids: CASSLWGGGANVLTF. The CDR3 nucleotides read TGTGCCAGCAGTTTATGGGGTGGTGGGGCCAACGTCCTGACTTTC.

About this clonotype: A much larger clone is a single base away; this may be a read error. The chain employs TRBV24-1 and TRBJ2-1; a possible D gene is TRBD1 (8 bases). Per germline, CDR1 KGHDR and CDR2 SFDVKD. The CDR3 covers 15 residues. Written as DNA, the CDR3 is TGTGCCACCGGCGGGAGACAGGGGACCTACAATGGGCAGTTCTTC. This codes for CATGGRQGTYNGQFF.

This clonotype occurred many times. The genes are TRBV7-8 and TRBJ2-5; possibly TRBD2 for D (5 bases). V lost 4 bases to trimming and J lost 4 bases, with 10 bases between them. The CDR3 extends over 13 amino acids. Germline V gives CDR1 SGHVS, CDR2 FQNEAQ. CDR3 bases: TGTGCCAGCAGCTCCGGACTTGGAGAGACCCAGTACTTC. Protein product: CASSSGLGETQYF.

J is TRBJ1-6 and V is TRBV9; TRBD1 might be the D (5 bases). CDR3 length: 12 residues. Trimming removed 0 bases from V and 16 bases from J, with 11 bases in between. The germline V gene encodes CDR1 SGDLS and CDR2 YYNGEE. CDR3 DNA sequence: TGTGCCAGCAGCGTAGAGATGGGGACGCTCCACTTT. Amino acid sequence: CASSVEMGTLHF.

This clonotype has at least ten counts. This rearrangement joins TRBV12-3 or TRBV12-4 to TRBJ2-1; D may be TRBD1 or TRBD2 (5 bases each). There are 15 residues in the CDR3. Between the trimmed V and J ends, which lost 3 bases and 6 bases, there was a span of 15 bases. This chain's CDR3 is CASSFVPGTGNEQFF. Here the CDR3 DNA reads TGTGCCAGCAGTTTTGTACCAGGGACGGGCAATGAGCAGTTCTTC.

About this clonotype itself: One base away lies a much larger clone, so this may be a sequencing read error. The chain couples TRBV5-1 to TRBJ2-1; tentatively, D is TRBD2 (6 bases). Trimming cost V 4 bases and J 4 bases, with 15 bases left between them. CDR1 is SGHRS, CDR2 YFSETQ, per germline. This CDR3 is built from 15 residues. CDR3 DNA: TGCGCCAGCAGCCACCGGGAGTCCCAATACAATGAGCAGTTCTTC. It encodes CASSHRESQYNEQFF.

This clonotype was found many times. The chain uses TRBV29-1 and TRBJ2-5; no clear D gene. Germline V gene data show CDR1 as SQVTM and CDR2 as ANQGSEA. Deletions cut 7 bases from V and 2 bases from J, with 11 bases between. The CDR3 spans 12 residues. The CDR3 loop is CSAEAPQETQYF. The CDR3 bases are TGCAGCGCGGAAGCGCCTCAAGAGACCCAGTACTTC.

This clonotype was recorded at least ten times. The chain is built from TRBV5-1 and TRBJ2-7; no reliable D call. V lost 0 bases and J lost 4, with 2 bases in between. This CDR3 has 11 amino acids. The germline gives CDR1 SGHRS, CDR2 YFSETQ. CDR3 sequence: CASSLEYEQYF. The DNA of the CDR3 is TGCGCCAGCAGCTTGGAATACGAGCAGTACTTC.

This clonotype was detected only a few times. The chain recombines TRBV18 with TRBJ2-5, with 9 bases aligning to TRBD1. CDR1 and CDR2 (germline): KGHSH, LQKENI. CDR3 size: 17 residues. The ends lost 0 bases at V and 1 base at J; junction bases unmatched: 6. CDR3 sequence: CASSPPEGQGPQETQYF. DNA for the CDR3: TGTGCCAGCTCACCACCGGAGGGACAGGGACCCCAAGAGACCCAGTACTTC.

Many counts were recorded for this clonotype. The J gene is TRBJ2-3, the V gene TRBV7-2; D may be TRBD1 (5 bases). Germline V lookup: CDR1 SGHTA, CDR2 FQGNSA. The CDR3 sequence is 14 residues long. V was cut by 4 bases and J by 1 base, with 9 bases left in between. This chain's CDR3 is CASSSSTGTDTQYF. The CDR3 nucleotides read TGTGCCAGCAGCTCCTCGACAGGCACAGATACGCAGTATTTT.

This clonotype was recorded many times. The J gene is TRBJ2-1, the V gene TRBV29-1; 12 nucleotides agree with TRBD2. The germline gives CDR1 SQVTM, CDR2 ANQGSEA. This CDR3 contains 19 residues. The V and J ends lost 3 bases and 0 bases, in that order; junction bases with no gene match: 12. The DNA for the CDR3 is TGCAGCGTTGATCTGCTGACTAGCGGGAGTTCCTTCTCCTACAATGAGCAGTTCTTC. Translated: CSVDLLTSGSSFSYNEQFF.

There are many counts of this clonotype. The DNA of the CDR3 is TGTGCCTGGAGTGTAACGGGACTAATGATATACAATGAGCAGTTCTTC. Its translation is CAWSVTGLMIYNEQFF. The chain links TRBV30 to TRBJ2-1; TRBD2 aligns across 7 bases. This CDR3 contains 16 residues. The V gene's germline CDR1 is GTSNPN and CDR2 SVGIG (reference sequence). With 0 bases clipped from V and 4 bases from J, the junction kept 9 bases outside the gene matches.